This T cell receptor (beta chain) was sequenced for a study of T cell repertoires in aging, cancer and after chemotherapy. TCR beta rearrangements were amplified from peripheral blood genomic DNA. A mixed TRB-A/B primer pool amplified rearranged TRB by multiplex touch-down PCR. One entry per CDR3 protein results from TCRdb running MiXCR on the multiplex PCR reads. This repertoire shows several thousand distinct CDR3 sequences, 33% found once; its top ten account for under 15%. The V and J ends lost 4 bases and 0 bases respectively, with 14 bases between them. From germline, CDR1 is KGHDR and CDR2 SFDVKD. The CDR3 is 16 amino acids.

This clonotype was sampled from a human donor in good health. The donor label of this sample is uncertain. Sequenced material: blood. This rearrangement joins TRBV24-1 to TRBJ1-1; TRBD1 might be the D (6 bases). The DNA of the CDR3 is TGTGCCACCAGTGAACCGACAGGTTTAATGAACACTGAAGCTTTCTTT. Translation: CATSEPTGLMNTEAFF.